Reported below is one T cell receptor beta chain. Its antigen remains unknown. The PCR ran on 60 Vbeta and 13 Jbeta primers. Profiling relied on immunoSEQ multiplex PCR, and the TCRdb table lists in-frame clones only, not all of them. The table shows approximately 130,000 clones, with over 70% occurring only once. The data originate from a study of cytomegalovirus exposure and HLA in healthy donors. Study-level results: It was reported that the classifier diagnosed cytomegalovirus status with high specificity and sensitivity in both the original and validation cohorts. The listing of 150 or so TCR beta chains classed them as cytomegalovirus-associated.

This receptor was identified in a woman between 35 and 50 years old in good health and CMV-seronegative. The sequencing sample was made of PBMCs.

This CDR3 reads CATSRKGAGVTTNEKLFF. CDR3 coding DNA: TGTGCCACCAGCAGAAAGGGAGCGGGGGTTACAACTAATGAAAAACTGTTTTTT. This chain connects TRBV15 to TRBJ1-4; a possible D gene is TRBD1 (5 bases). Per the germline V gene, CDR1 is LNHNV and CDR2 is YYDKDF (reference sequence). The ends were cut back, 2 bases at V and 0 bases at J, with 16 bases in the middle. The CDR3 contains 18 residues.